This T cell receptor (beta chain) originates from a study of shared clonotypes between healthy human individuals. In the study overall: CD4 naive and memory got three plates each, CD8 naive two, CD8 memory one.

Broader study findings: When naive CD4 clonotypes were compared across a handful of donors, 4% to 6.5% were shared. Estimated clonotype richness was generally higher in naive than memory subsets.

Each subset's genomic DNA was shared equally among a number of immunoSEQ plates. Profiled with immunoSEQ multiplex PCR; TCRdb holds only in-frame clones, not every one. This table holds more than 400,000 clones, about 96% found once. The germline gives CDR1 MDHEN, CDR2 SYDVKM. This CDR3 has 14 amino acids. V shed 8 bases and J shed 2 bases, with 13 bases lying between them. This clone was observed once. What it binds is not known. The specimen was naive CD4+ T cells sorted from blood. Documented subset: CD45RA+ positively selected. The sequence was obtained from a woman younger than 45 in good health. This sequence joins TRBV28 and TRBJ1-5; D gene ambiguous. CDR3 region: CASAEATGNQPQHF. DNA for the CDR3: TGTGCCAGCGCCGAGGCGACGGGCAATCAGCCCCAGCATTTT.